This TCR beta chain comes out of a study of CD8+ T cells in alopecia areata. Study-wide results and caveats: Patients shared TCRs less clearly than mice did, possibly for HLA-related reasons. Normal skin's resident alphabeta T cells are also sequenced in scalp samples. Especially in alopecia totalis/universalis, lesional scalp showed greater clonality than normal scalp did.

Only a few counts were recorded for this clone. Its antigen is not known. Isolation of CD4+ and CD8+ T cells from PBMCs was achieved by sorting. Following RNA extraction, reverse transcription yielded cDNA that acted as the sequencing template. Libraries were prepared by immunoSEQ multiplex PCR; TCRdb keeps only in-frame clonotypes and omits some of them. The profile shows 110,000 or so clones, about 61% of them singletons. The ends lost 6 bases at V and 6 bases at J; junction bases unmatched: 11. Looked up from germline, CDR1 is SQVTM and CDR2 is ANQGSEA. This CDR3 is 14 amino acids long. The chain has TRBV29-1 and TRBJ2-5; 9 bases match TRBD1. The clonotype was recovered from a human donor in good health. The sample taken for sequencing was CD4+ T cells sorted from blood. The CDR3 here is CSVSPGQGVKTQYF. CDR3 DNA sequence: TGCAGCGTGTCACCGGGACAGGGTGTTAAGACCCAGTACTTC.